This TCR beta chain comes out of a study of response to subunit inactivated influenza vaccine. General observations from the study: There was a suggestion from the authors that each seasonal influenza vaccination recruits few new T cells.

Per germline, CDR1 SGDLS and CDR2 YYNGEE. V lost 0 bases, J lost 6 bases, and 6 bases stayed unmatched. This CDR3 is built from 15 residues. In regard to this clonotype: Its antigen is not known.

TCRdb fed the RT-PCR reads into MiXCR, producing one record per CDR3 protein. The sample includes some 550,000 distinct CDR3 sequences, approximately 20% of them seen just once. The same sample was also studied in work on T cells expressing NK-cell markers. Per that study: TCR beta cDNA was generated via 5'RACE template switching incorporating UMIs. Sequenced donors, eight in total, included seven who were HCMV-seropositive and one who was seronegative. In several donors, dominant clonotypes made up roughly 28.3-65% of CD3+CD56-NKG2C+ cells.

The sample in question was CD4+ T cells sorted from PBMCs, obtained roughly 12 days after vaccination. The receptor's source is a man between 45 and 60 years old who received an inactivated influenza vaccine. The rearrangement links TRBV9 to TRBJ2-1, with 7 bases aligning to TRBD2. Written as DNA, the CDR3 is TGTGCCAGCAGCGTAGAGTGGGAGGGCGGCAATGAGCAGTTCTTC. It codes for CASSVEWEGGNEQFF.